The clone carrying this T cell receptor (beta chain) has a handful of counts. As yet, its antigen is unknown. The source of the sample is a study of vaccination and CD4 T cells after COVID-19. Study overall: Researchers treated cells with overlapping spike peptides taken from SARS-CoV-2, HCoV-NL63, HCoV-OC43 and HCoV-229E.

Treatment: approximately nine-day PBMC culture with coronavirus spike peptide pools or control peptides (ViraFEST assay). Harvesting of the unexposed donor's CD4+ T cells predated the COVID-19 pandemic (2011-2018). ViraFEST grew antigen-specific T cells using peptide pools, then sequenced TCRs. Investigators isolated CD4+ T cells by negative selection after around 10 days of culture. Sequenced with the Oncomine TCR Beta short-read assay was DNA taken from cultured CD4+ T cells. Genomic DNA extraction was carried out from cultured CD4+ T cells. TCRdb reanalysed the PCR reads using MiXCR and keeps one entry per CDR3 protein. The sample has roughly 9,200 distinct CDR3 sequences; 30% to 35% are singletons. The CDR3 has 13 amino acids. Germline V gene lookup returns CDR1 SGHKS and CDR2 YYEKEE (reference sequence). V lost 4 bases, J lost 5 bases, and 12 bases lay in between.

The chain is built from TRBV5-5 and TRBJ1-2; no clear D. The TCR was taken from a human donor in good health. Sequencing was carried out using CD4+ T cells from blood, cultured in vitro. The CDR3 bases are TGTGCCAGCAGCCGTCACTTGGAATATGGCTACACCTTC. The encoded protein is CASSRHLEYGYTF.